The rows below give T cell receptor beta chains drawn from one sample of a study of blood T cell repertoires in COVID-19. TCRdb's copy holds only in-frame clones and misses some; the assay was immunoSEQ multiplex PCR. The repertoire consists of some 250,000 clones, with roughly nine tenths occurring once and the leading ten covering 1% to 1.5%. The sequencing sample was made of PBMCs or T cells enriched from blood (not recorded which). The source of these receptors is a human donor in a cohort exposed to, infected with or recovered from COVID-19 (not recorded which). The donor label of this sample is uncertain. The CDR3 runs from the conserved cysteine through the conserved F or W. Each record gives: clone size, V gene, D gene, J gene, CDR3 protein, CDR3 DNA. A D gene is named only where the DNA matches it firmly. Clone size is given for some rows only: seen once, a few or many times, or a class if the clone is expanded.

size: -
V: TRBV19
D: TRBD1
J: TRBJ1-5
CDR3: CASKGTASNQPQHF
DNA: TGTGCCAGTAAAGGGACAGCTAGCAATCAGCCCCAGCATTTT

size: once
V: TRBV11-2
D: -
J: TRBJ1-1
CDR3: CASSDDNLEGEGRTEAFF
DNA: TGTGCCAGCAGCGACGATAACTTAGAAGGGGAGGGGAGGACTGAAGCTTTCTTT

size: -
V: TRBV3-1/TRBV3-2
D: -
J: TRBJ1-1
CDR3: CASSQGTVYMNTEAFF
DNA: TGTGCCAGCAGCCAAGGAACAGTCTACATGAACACTGAAGCTTTCTTT

size: -
V: TRBV18
D: TRBD1
J: TRBJ2-6
CDR3: CASSPPSTGRGANVLTF
DNA: TGTGCCAGCTCACCCCCCTCGACAGGGAGAGGGGCCAACGTCCTGACTTTC

size: -
V: TRBV10-3
D: TRBD2
J: TRBJ2-4
CDR3: CAISERTRAGGRVGAKNIQYF
DNA: TGTGCCATCAGTGAGAGGACGAGGGCGGGGGGGCGAGTAGGAGCCAAAAACATTCAGTACTTC

size: once
V: TRBV4-1
D: TRBD1
J: TRBJ1-5
CDR3: CASSQDRDSYSNQPQHF
DNA: TGCGCCAGCAGCCAAGATAGGGACAGTTATAGCAATCAGCCCCAGCATTTT

size: -
V: TRBV25-1
D: -
J: TRBJ1-3
CDR3: CASSESRGTIYF
DNA: TGTGCCAGCAGTGAATCCCGCGGTACGATATATTTT

size: few
V: TRBV14
D: TRBD1
J: TRBJ2-1
CDR3: CASSHITGGAVANEQFF
DNA: TGTGCCAGCAGCCATATTACAGGGGGCGCCGTGGCCAATGAGCAGTTCTTC

size: -
V: TRBV12-3/TRBV12-4
D: TRBD1
J: TRBJ2-7
CDR3: CASRDRAPEQYF
DNA: TGTGCCAGCAGGGACAGGGCCCCAGAGCAGTACTTC

size: -
V: TRBV6-5
D: -
J: TRBJ1-1
CDR3: CASSYSLDGATEAFF
DNA: TGTGCCAGCAGTTACTCCCTAGATGGGGCAACTGAAGCTTTCTTT

size: -
V: TRBV4-1
D: TRBD1
J: TRBJ1-2
CDR3: CASSQELRTGYGYTF
DNA: TGCGCCAGCAGCCAAGAGTTGCGGACAGGCTATGGCTACACCTTC

size: -
V: TRBV7-9
D: TRBD2
J: TRBJ2-7
CDR3: CASSLTSGGAAYEQYF
DNA: TGTGCCAGCAGCCTGACTAGCGGGGGGGCTGCCTACGAGCAGTACTTC

size: once
V: TRBV5-4
D: -
J: TRBJ1-3
CDR3: CASSLGGPLASGNTIYF
DNA: TGTGCCAGCAGCTTAGGGGGTCCACTCGCCTCTGGAAACACCATATATTTT

size: -
V: TRBV5-4
D: -
J: TRBJ1-2
CDR3: CASSSPGFWGYTF
DNA: TGTGCCAGCAGCTCCCCAGGGTTCTGGGGCTACACCTTC